This TCR beta chain was recorded in a study of tumor-infiltrating lymphocytes in oesophageal squamous cell carcinoma. J lost 4 bases, V lost 4 bases, and 6 bases had no gene match. Germline CDR1 and CDR2: SGHTA and FQGNSA. This CDR3 comprises 14 residues. TCRdb processed the PCR reads anew with MiXCR; each CDR3 protein has one entry. Of some 14,000 distinct CDR3 sequences listed, 50% are singletons. This clonotype came up a few times. The sequence was obtained from a male donor with esophageal squamous cell carcinoma. The sequencing sample was made of esophageal tumor tissue. The rearrangement links TRBV7-2 to TRBJ2-5; 7 bases are shared with TRBD1. CDR3 sequence (DNA): TGTGCCAGCAGCTCATTACAGGGGCTAGAGACCCAGTACTTC. It yields the protein CASSSLQGLETQYF.